The 24 T cell receptor beta chains below all came from one sample that was sequenced in a study of blood T cell repertoires in COVID-19. TCRdb's copy holds only in-frame clones and misses some; the assay was immunoSEQ multiplex PCR. The table records about 120,000 clones, about 88% of them present only once. The specimen was peripheral blood. The receptor set was obtained from an elderly woman with acute or convalescent COVID-19.

The chain uses TRBV7-9 and TRBJ1-1; 7 nucleotides match TRBD1. The J segment lost 1 base and the V segment lost 3 bases, leaving 5 bases of the junction unmatched. The CDR3 consists of 15 residues. Germline V gives CDR1 SEHNR, CDR2 FQNEAQ (reference sequence). The DNA of the CDR3 is TGTGCCAGCAGCTTTATGACAGGGAAGAACACTGAAGCTTTCTTT. This sequence encodes CASSFMTGKNTEAFF.

V is TRBV19 and J is TRBJ2-7; 7 bases are a match to TRBD1. Germline CDR1 is LNHDA and CDR2 is SQIVND (reference sequence). The CDR3 consists of 15 residues. V lost 5 bases and J lost 0; bases outside the gene matches: 7. The chain's CDR3 is CASSLQGLSSYEQYF. The CDR3 bases are TGTGCCAGTAGTTTACAGGGGCTAAGCTCCTACGAGCAGTACTTC.

DNA of the CDR3: TGCGCCAGCAGCTTGGGGGCAGCCATGAACACTGAAGCTTTCTTT. Translated, it gives CASSLGAAMNTEAFF. The chain links TRBV5-1 to TRBJ1-1; D is unclear. With 0 bases removed from V and 0 bases from J, the gap between germline ends came to 9 bases. The CDR3 loop spans 15 amino acids. Germline V lookup: CDR1 SGHRS, CDR2 YFSETQ.

The chain recombines TRBV9 with TRBJ2-7, with D possibly matching TRBD2 (5 bases). V was cut by 6 bases and J by 2 bases, with 15 bases left in between. The germline V gene has CDR1 SGDLS and CDR2 YYNGEE. This CDR3 is 14 amino acids long. The CDR3 reads CASNRDPGTYEQYF. The CDR3 DNA sequence: TGTGCCAGCAATCGCGACCCGGGGACCTACGAGCAGTACTTC. The full variable domain, rest sourced from reference TRBV9 and TRBJ2-7, is DSGVTQTPKHLITATGQRVTLRCSPRSGDLSVYWYQQSLDQGLQFLIQYYNGEERAKGNILERFSAQQFPDLHSELNLSSLELGDSALYFCASNRDPGTYEQYFGPGTRLTVT.

This chain uses TRBV6-5 with TRBJ1-2, with D possibly matching TRBD1 (5 bases). CDR1 MNHEY and CDR2 SVGAGI come from the germline V gene. The CDR3 totals 15 residues. V lost 7 bases and J 0 bases, leaving 15 bases between the germline ends. CDR3 sequence reads: CASKQGRAANYGYTF. The CDR3 DNA is TGTGCCAGCAAGCAGGGAAGGGCGGCTAACTATGGCTACACCTTC.

This chain links TRBV9 with TRBJ1-1; possibly TRBD1 for D (6 bases). Per germline, CDR1 SGDLS and CDR2 YYNGEE. Trimming took off 3 bases at V and 10 bases at J, with 13 bases between the two ends. The CDR3 covers 12 residues. CDR3 bases: TGTGCCAGCAGCGATCCGGGACACAGAGCTTTCTTT. It yields the protein CASSDPGHRAFF.

The V and J genes are TRBV18 and TRBJ2-3; D might be TRBD1 (6 bases). Trimming cost V 3 bases and J 3 bases, with 13 bases left between them. The CDR3 totals 15 residues. Germline V gene sequence: CDR1 KGHSH, CDR2 LQKENI. The CDR3 sequence is CASSPSRRGTDTQYF. CDR3 nucleotide sequence: TGTGCCAGCTCACCGAGTCGCAGGGGTACAGATACGCAGTATTTT.

The rearrangement uses TRBV5-1 and TRBJ1-6; 10 nucleotides align to TRBD1. There are 14 residues in the CDR3. Trimming at V came to 4 bases and at J to 9 bases, leaving 4 bases not matched to a gene. Germline values: CDR1 SGHRS, CDR2 YFSETQ. The DNA for the CDR3 is TGCGCCAGCAGCCAGGGACAGGGGCTTTCACCCCTCCACTTT. Protein: CASSQGQGLSPLHF.

The genes are TRBV23-1 and TRBJ2-7; 7 bases match TRBD1. TRBV23-1 is recorded as an ORF, its role being uncertain. Unmatched junction bases numbered 6, after V lost 5 bases and J lost 2 bases. The CDR3 consists of 14 residues. CDR3 bases: TGCGCCAGCAGTGTCTCGGACAGGACCTACGAGCAGTACTTC. Amino acid sequence: CASSVSDRTYEQYF.

The CDR3 here is CASSEGTARFSGNTIYF. The DNA of the CDR3 is TGTGCCAGCAGCGAAGGGACAGCCCGCTTCTCTGGAAACACCATATATTTT. The chain has TRBV5-5 and TRBJ1-3, with 7 bases lining up with TRBD1. Germline assignment: CDR1 SGHKS and CDR2 YYEKEE (reference sequence). Trimming removed 4 bases from V and 0 bases from J; junction bases left unmatched: 10. The CDR3 extends over 17 amino acids.

The chain is built from TRBV3-1 (or the pseudogene TRBV3-2) and TRBJ2-3; TRBD2 matches 12 bases. This CDR3 is 19 amino acids long. The V segment lost 1 base and the J segment 2 bases; nucleotides outside the gene matches: 10. From germline, CDR1 is LGHDT and CDR2 YNNKEL (reference sequence). CDR3 amino acids: CASSQVLASGRAATDTQYF. The CDR3 nucleotides read TGTGCCAGCAGCCAAGTCTTGGCTAGCGGGAGGGCAGCCACAGATACGCAGTATTTT.

The chain recombines TRBV7-9 with TRBJ2-2; possible D gene TRBD2, 6 bases. The germline gives CDR1 SEHNR, CDR2 FQNEAQ (reference sequence). Trimming took off 5 bases at V and 5 bases at J, with 9 bases between the two ends. CDR3 length equals 13 residues. The CDR3 DNA reads as TGTGCCAGCAGCCGTAGCGGTACCGGGGAGCTGTTTTTT. Translation: CASSRSGTGELFF.

The chain combines TRBV6-1 with TRBJ1-1, with D perhaps matching TRBD1 (6 bases). Deletions cut 3 bases from V and 8 bases from J, with 16 bases between. The CDR3 is 14 residues long. Germline loops: CDR1 MNHNS, CDR2 SASEGT. CDR3 sequence: CASSDRGNRDEAFF. The CDR3 DNA reads TGTGCCAGCAGTGACAGGGGAAACCGGGACGAAGCTTTCTTT.

V usage is TRBV2 and J usage is TRBJ2-7; 11 nucleotides match TRBD1. Germline trimming cut 6 bases from V and 1 base from J; bases unmatched to any gene: 11. The CDR3 is 17 amino acids. The germline V gene has CDR1 SNHLY and CDR2 FYNNEI. The CDR3 spells CASREDRGRRNSYEQYF. CDR3 DNA: TGTGCCAGCAGGGAGGACAGGGGGCGAAGAAATTCCTACGAGCAGTACTTC.

The CDR3 spells CASSPVGQGDGYTF. In nucleotides, the CDR3 is TGTGCCAGTAGTCCCGTGGGACAGGGGGATGGCTACACCTTC. This sequence joins TRBV19 and TRBJ1-2; 11 bases align to TRBD1. Trimming cost V 5 bases and J 6 bases; bases outside gene matches: 5. This CDR3 has 14 residues. Germline CDR1 LNHDA, CDR2 SQIVND (reference sequence).

The chain joins TRBV4-3 to TRBJ1-6; tentatively, D is TRBD1 (6 bases). This CDR3 region has 18 residues. The V end was cut by 0 bases, the J end by 0 bases, with 12 bases between. CDR1 is LGHNA, CDR2 YSLEER, per germline. The CDR3 is CASSQDPGHSSYNSPLHF. The CDR3 DNA is TGCGCCAGCAGCCAAGACCCGGGACACAGCTCCTATAATTCACCCCTCCACTTT.

The chain recombines TRBV27 with TRBJ1-1, with D unresolved. The CDR3 contains 11 residues. V was cut by 8 bases and J by 8 bases, with 12 bases left in between. Germline V gene data show CDR1 as MNHEY and CDR2 as SMNVEV (reference sequence). CDR3 amino acids: CASSSAGEAFF. The CDR3 DNA follows: TGTGCCAGCTCTAGTGCTGGGGAAGCTTTCTTT.

Only a few counts were recorded for this clone. This chain connects TRBV3-1 (or the pseudogene TRBV3-2) to TRBJ1-2; D gene unclear. V was cut by 0 bases and J by 4 bases, with 6 bases left in between. This CDR3 is 13 amino acids long. Germline values: CDR1 LGHDT, CDR2 YNNKEL (reference sequence). CDR3 sequence: CASSQETIYGYTF. Written as DNA, the CDR3 is TGTGCCAGCAGCCAAGAGACAATCTATGGCTACACCTTC.

V and J are TRBV19 and TRBJ1-1; D is perhaps TRBD1 (5 bases). The germline V gene encodes CDR1 LNHDA and CDR2 SQIVND (reference sequence). The CDR3 has 14 amino acids. Trimming cost V 5 bases and J 5 bases, with 15 bases left between them. The CDR3 DNA follows: TGTGCCAGTAGTTTGGCAGGGCCCCTTACTGAAGCTTTCTTT. Translating gives CASSLAGPLTEAFF. Full variable domain (rest looked up from reference TRBV19 and TRBJ1-1): DGGITQSPKYLFRKEGQNVTLSCEQNLNHDAMYWYRQDPGQGLRLIYYSQIVNDFQKGDIAEGYSVSREKKESFPLTVTSAQKNPTAFYLCASSLAGPLTEAFFGQGTRLTVV.

The chain carries TRBV3-1 (or the pseudogene TRBV3-2) and TRBJ1-2; 9 nucleotides agree with TRBD1. This CDR3 comprises 16 residues. Germline-derived CDR1 and CDR2 are LGHDT and YNNKEL (reference sequence). J gave up 8 bases and V 2 bases, and 12 bases lay outside the gene matches. CDR3: CASSQRRGQGGLGYTF. In nucleotides, the CDR3 is TGTGCCAGCAGCCAAAGGAGGGGACAGGGCGGGTTAGGCTACACCTTC.

V usage is TRBV15 and J usage is TRBJ2-1; 8 bases are a match to TRBD2. J lost 4 bases, V lost 2 bases, and 7 bases had no gene match. The CDR3 runs to 16 residues. Per the germline V gene, CDR1 is LNHNV and CDR2 is YYDKDF (reference sequence). Written as DNA, the CDR3 is TGTGCCACCAGCAGACGCATAGCGGGACTTTACAATGAGCAGTTCTTC. As protein: CATSRRIAGLYNEQFF.

The gene calls are TRBV7-8 and TRBJ1-4, with 8 bases that match TRBD1. This CDR3 has 18 residues. Losses at the gene ends were 1 base for V and 8 bases for J; bases not matched to a gene: 15. Germline V gives CDR1 SGHVS, CDR2 FQNEAQ. CDR3 DNA: TGTGCCAGCAGCTTAGGGACAGGGATGGCGGGGGGGCGGGAAAAACTGTTTTTT. Its protein is CASSLGTGMAGGREKLFF. The full variable domain, in which reference TRBV7-8 and TRBJ1-4 provide the parts outside the CDR3, is GAGVSQSPRYKVAKRGQDVALRCDPISGHVSLFWYQQALGQGPEFLTYFQNEAQLDKSGLPSDRFFAERPEGSVSTLKIQRTQQEDSAVYLCASSLGTGMAGGREKLFFGSGTQLSVL.

CDR3 coding DNA: TGTGCCAGCAGCTTGGAGCTAGAACCCTACAATGAGCAGTTCTTC. Translated: CASSLELEPYNEQFF. V is TRBV5-6 and J is TRBJ2-1; no firm D call. Germline V gene lookup returns CDR1 SGHDT and CDR2 YYEEEE. This CDR3 comprises 15 residues. V was trimmed by 0 bases and J by 2 bases, leaving 9 bases between them.

The chain uses TRBV13 and TRBJ1-6, with 8 bases aligning to TRBD1. CDR3 length equals 15 residues. The ends lost 2 bases at V and 9 bases at J; junction bases unmatched: 6. Per the germline V gene, CDR1 is PRHDT and CDR2 is FYEKMQ (reference sequence). The CDR3 DNA reads as TGTGCCAGCAGCTTAAGACAGGGGAGGGGTTCACCCCTCCACTTT. It translates to CASSLRQGRGSPLHF.